This T cell receptor beta chain was observed in a study of T cells in Graves' hyperthyroidism and ophthalmopathy. RNA transcripts yielded amplified TCR beta CDR3 regions. In the first-round RT-PCR of the TCR CDR3, the HTBI primer set was used. MiXCR, applied by TCRdb to the multiplex PCR reads, yields one record per CDR3 protein. In the table there are 200,000 to 300,000 distinct CDR3 sequences, about 17% of which are singletons. This clonotype has at least ten counts. This CDR3 spans 17 amino acids. Germline V lookup: CDR1 DFQATT, CDR2 SNEGSKA (reference sequence). After removal of 1 base from V and 5 bases from J, the junction contained 10 bases not matched to a gene.

The chain combines TRBV20-1 with TRBJ2-2; 10 bases map to TRBD2. Sequencing used blood. The sequence derives from a young woman with Graves' ophthalmopathy. CDR3 coding DNA: TGCAGTGCTAGAGTTTTTTCCAGCGGGAGGGCGACCGGGGAGCTGTTTTTT. Translated, it gives CSARVFSSGRATGELFF.